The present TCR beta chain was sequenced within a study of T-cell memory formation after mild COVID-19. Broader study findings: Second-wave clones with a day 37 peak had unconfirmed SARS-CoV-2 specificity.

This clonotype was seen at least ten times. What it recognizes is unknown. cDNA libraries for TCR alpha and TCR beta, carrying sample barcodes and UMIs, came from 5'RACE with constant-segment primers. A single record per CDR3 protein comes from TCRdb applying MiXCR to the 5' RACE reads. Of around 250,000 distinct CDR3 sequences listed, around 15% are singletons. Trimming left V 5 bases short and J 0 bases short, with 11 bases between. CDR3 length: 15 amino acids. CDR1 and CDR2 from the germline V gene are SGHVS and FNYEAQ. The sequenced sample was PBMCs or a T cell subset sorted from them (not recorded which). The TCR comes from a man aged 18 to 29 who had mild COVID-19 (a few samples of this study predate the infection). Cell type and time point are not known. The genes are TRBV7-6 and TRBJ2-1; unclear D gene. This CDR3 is CASSIDIDSYNEQFF. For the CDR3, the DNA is TGTGCCAGCAGCATTGACATTGACTCCTACAATGAGCAGTTCTTC.